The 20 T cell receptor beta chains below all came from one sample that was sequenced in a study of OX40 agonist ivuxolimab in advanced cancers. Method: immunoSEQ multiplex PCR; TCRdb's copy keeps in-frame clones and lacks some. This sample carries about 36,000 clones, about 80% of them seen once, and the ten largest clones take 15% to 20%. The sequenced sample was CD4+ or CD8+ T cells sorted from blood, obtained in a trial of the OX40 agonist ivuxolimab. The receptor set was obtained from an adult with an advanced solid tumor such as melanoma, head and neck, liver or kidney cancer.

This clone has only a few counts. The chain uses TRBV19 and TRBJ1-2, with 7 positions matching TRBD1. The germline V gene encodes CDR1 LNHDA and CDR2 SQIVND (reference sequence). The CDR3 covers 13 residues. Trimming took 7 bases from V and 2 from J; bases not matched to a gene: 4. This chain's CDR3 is CASNLQGNYGYTF. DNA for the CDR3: TGTGCCAGTAACCTACAGGGGAACTATGGCTACACCTTC. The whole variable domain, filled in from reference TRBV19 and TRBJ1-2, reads DGGITQSPKYLFRKEGQNVTLSCEQNLNHDAMYWYRQDPGQGLRLIYYSQIVNDFQKGDIAEGYSVSREKKESFPLTVTSAQKNPTAFYLCASNLQGNYGYTFGSGTRLTVV.

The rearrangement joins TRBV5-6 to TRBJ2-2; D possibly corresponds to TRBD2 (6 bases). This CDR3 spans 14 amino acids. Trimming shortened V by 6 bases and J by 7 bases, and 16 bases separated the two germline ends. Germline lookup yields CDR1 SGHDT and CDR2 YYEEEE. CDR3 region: CASTPGGRGGELFF. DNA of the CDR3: TGTGCCAGCACCCCCGGAGGGCGAGGCGGGGAGCTGTTTTTT.

The chain's CDR3 is CAWSSSTDTQYF. The CDR3 DNA is TGTGCCTGGAGTTCAAGCACAGATACGCAGTATTTT. The genes are TRBV30 and TRBJ2-3; D not certain. Germline CDR1 reads GTSNPN; CDR2 reads SVGIG (reference sequence). The length of the CDR3 is 12 residues. Trimming took 2 bases from V and 0 from J, leaving 3 bases between them.

The CDR3 DNA reads TGTGCCAGCAGCTTTCAGGGGGGCTCTGGAAACACCATATATTTT. It translates to CASSFQGGSGNTIYF. The chain carries TRBV7-2 and TRBJ1-3; 7 nucleotides agree with TRBD1. The J segment lost 0 bases and the V segment lost 3 bases, leaving 2 bases of the junction unmatched. The CDR3 extends over 15 amino acids. Germline CDR1 and CDR2: SGHTA and FQGNSA. Combining the CDR3 with reference TRBV7-2 and TRBJ1-3 gives the whole variable domain GAGVSQSPSNKVTEKGKDVELRCDPISGHTALYWYRQSLGQGLEFLIYFQGNSAPDKSGLPSDRFSAERTGGSVSTLTIQRTQQEDSAVYLCASSFQGGSGNTIYFGEGSWLTVV.

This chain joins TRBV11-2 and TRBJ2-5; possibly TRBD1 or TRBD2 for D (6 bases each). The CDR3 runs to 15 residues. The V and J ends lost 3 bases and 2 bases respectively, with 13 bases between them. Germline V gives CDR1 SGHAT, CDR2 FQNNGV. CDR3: CASSFAGGPQETQYF. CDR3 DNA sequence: TGTGCCAGCAGCTTTGCTGGGGGGCCGCAAGAGACCCAGTACTTC.

The CDR3: CASSLGQGGPRTDTQYF. CDR3 coding DNA: TGTGCCAGCAGCCTAGGACAGGGGGGGCCTAGGACAGATACGCAGTATTTT. The genes are TRBV7-9 and TRBJ2-3, with 10 bases lining up with TRBD1. Germline CDR1 and CDR2: SEHNR and FQNEAQ (reference sequence). The CDR3 has 17 residues. V lost 5 bases to trimming and J lost 3 bases; unmatched junction nucleotides: 11.

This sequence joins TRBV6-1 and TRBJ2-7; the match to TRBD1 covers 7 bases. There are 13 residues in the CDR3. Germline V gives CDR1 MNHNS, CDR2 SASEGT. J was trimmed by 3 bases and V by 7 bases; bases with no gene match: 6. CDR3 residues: CASIDRVGYEQYF. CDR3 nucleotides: TGTGCCAGCATTGACAGGGTGGGCTACGAGCAGTACTTC.

The CDR3 protein is CATSATRDRGEKLFF. DNA for the CDR3: TGTGCCACCAGCGCCACGCGGGACAGGGGGGAAAAACTGTTTTTT. The chain links TRBV15 to TRBJ1-4, with 11 positions matching TRBD1. The V segment lost 5 bases and the J segment 8 bases; nucleotides outside the gene matches: 7. CDR1 and CDR2 from the germline V gene are LNHNV and YYDKDF (reference sequence). The CDR3 spans 15 residues. The full variable domain, completed using reference TRBV15 and TRBJ1-4, is DAMVIQNPRYQVTQFGKPVTLSCSQTLNHNVMYWYQQKSSQAPKLLFHYYDKDFNNEADTPDNFQSRRPNTSFCFLDIRSPGLGDTAMYLCATSATRDRGEKLFFGSGTQLSVL.

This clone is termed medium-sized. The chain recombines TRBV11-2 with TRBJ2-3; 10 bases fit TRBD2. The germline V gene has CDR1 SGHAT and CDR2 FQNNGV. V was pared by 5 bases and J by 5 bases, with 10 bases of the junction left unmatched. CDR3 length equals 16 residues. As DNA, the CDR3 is TGTGCCAGCAGCAGTGGGGGAGCGGGGGGGGTAGATACGCAGTATTTT. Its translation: CASSSGGAGGVDTQYF. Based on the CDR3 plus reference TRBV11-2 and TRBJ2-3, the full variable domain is EAGVAQSPRYKIIEKRQSVAFWCNPISGHATLYWYQQILGQGPKLLIQFQNNGVVDDSQLPKDRFSAERLKGVDSTLKIQPAKLEDSAVYLCASSSGGAGGVDTQYFGPGTRLTVL.

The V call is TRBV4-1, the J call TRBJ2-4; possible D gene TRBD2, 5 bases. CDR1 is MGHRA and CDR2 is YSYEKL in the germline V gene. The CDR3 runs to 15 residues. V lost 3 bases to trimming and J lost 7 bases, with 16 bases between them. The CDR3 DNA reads TGCGCCAGCAGCCAGAACAAGGAGACGGGGAACATTCAGTACTTC. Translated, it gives CASSQNKETGNIQYF.

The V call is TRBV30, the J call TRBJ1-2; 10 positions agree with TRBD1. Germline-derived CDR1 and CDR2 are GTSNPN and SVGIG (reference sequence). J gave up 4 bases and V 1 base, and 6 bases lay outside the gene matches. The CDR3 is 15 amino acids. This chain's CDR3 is CAWSARTGGGYGYTF. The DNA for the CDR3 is TGTGCCTGGAGTGCCCGGACAGGGGGGGGCTATGGCTACACCTTC. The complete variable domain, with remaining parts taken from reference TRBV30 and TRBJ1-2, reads SQTIHQWPATLVQPVGSPLSLECTVEGTSNPNLYWYRQAAGRGLQLLFYSVGIGQISSEVPQNLSASRPQDRQFILSSKKLLLSDSGFYLCAWSARTGGGYGYTFGSGTRLTVV.

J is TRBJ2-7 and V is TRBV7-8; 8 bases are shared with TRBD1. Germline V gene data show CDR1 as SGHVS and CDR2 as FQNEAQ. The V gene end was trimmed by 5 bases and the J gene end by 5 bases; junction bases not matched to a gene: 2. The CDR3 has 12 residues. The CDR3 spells CASSDRGNEQYV. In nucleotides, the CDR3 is TGTGCCAGCAGCGACAGGGGCAACGAGCAGTACGTC.

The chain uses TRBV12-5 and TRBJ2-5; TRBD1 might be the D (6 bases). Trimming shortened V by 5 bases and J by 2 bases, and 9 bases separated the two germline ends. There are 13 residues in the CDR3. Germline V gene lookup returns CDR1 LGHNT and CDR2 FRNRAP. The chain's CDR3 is CASGRDTQETQYF. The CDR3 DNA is TGTGCTAGTGGTCGGGACACTCAAGAGACCCAGTACTTC. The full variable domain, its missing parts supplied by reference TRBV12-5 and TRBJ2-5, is DARVTQTPRHKVTEMGQEVTMRCQPILGHNTVFWYRQTMMQGLELLAYFRNRAPLDDSGMPKDRFSAEMPDATLATLKIQPSEPRDSAVYFCASGRDTQETQYFGPGTRLLVL.

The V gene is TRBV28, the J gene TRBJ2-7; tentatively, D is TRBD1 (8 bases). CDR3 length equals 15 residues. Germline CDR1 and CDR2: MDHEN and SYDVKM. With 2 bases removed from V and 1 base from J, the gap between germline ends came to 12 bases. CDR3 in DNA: TGTGCCAGCAGTTTAGTACAGGGGGGGTCCTACGAGCAGTACTTC. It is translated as CASSLVQGGSYEQYF.

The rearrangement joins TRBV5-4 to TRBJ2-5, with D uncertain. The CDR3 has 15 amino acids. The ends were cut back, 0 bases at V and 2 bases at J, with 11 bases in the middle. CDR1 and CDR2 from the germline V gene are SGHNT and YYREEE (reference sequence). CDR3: CASSLGLVSQETQYF. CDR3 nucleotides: TGTGCCAGCAGCTTGGGTTTAGTATCGCAAGAGACCCAGTACTTC.

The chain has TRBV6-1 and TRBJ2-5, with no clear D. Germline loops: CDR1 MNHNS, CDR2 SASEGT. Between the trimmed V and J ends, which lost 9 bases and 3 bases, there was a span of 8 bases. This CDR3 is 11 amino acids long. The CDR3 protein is CARDKKETQYF. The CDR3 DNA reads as TGTGCCAGGGATAAAAAAGAGACCCAGTACTTC.

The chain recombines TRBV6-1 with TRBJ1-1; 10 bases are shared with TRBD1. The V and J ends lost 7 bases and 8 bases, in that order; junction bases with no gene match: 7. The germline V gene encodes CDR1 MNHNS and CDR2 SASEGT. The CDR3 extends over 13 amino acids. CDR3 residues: CASTWDRGTEAFF. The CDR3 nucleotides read TGTGCCAGCACTTGGGACAGGGGAACAGAAGCTTTCTTT.

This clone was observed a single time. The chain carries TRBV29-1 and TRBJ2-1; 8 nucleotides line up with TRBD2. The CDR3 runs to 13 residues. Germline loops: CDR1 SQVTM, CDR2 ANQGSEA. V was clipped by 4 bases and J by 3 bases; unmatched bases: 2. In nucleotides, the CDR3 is TGCAGCGTTGCGGGAGGGGGCTACAATGAGCAGTTCTTC. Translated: CSVAGGGYNEQFF.

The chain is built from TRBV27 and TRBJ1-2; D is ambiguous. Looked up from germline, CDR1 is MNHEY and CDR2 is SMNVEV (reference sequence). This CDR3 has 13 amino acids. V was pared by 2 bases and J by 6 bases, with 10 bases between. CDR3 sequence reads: CASSLGGFDGYTF. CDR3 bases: TGTGCCAGCAGTTTAGGAGGGTTCGATGGCTACACCTTC.

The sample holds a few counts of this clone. The CDR3 sequence: CASSPGQEAFF. CDR3 bases: TGTGCCAGCAGCCCGGGACAGGAAGCTTTCTTT. The chain joins TRBV7-9 to TRBJ1-1, with 7 positions matching TRBD1. From germline, CDR1 is SEHNR and CDR2 FQNEAQ (reference sequence). The CDR3 is made up of 11 amino acids. With V trimmed by 5 bases and J by 8 bases, 2 bases remained unmatched.